This T cell receptor beta chain was profiled in a study of cytomegalovirus exposure and HLA in healthy donors. Study-level results: DRB1 had the most TCR associations and HLA-C the fewest, a later analysis found, with rates varying by HLA locus. In vitro work confirmed that a few CMV-associated chains recognize CMV antigens.

Comments on this clone: Its antigen remains unidentified.

Germline CDR1 is SGHRS and CDR2 is YFSETQ. The CDR3 runs 16 residues. The V end was cut by 0 bases, the J end by 3 bases, with 13 bases between. The PCR had 60 Vbeta and 13 Jbeta primers. Sequenced by immunoSEQ multiplex PCR; TCRdb stores in-frame clones only, minus some. Of roughly 88,000 clones in the sample, roughly 70% were seen once. This chain links TRBV5-1 with TRBJ2-4; tentatively, D is TRBD2 (5 bases). This receptor was identified in a man in his fifties or sixties in good health and CMV-seronegative. The sample taken for sequencing was PBMCs. The chain's CDR3 is CASSLGVAYGKNIQYF. The DNA of the CDR3 is TGCGCCAGCAGCTTGGGGGTAGCGTATGGCAAAAACATTCAGTACTTC.